This T cell receptor (beta chain) was identified during a study of T cell responses to AZD1222 COVID-19 vaccine (dated by TCRdb to about 2021). In the study overall: Because spike-specific TCR depth and breadth did not differ between the two schedules, AZD1222 recipients who got a second dose at roughly 4 weeks were pooled with those who got a second dose at roughly 12 weeks. A total of more than 230 trial participants underwent TCR sequencing, of whom under 220 had received two doses of AZD1222 and some 25 had received two doses of the MenACWY control vaccine. Trial participants were enrolled into age subgroups of 18-55, 56-69 and 70-plus years, which contained about 150, 28 and 57 TCR-sequenced participants, respectively. Study-level results and caveats: Vaccine-associated CD4 TCRs spanned the whole spike protein, with dominant responses in regions 160-218 and 743-854. Nearly half of unique spike-specific TCRs reportedly recognized epitopes outside regions mutated in the B.1.351 and B.1.1.7 variants. In the small 56-69-year group, the increase in depth fell short of significance, most likely because of low power. Conclusions about previously exposed vaccinees are limited because only a handful of AZD1222 recipients were SARS-CoV-2 seropositive at baseline. Participants were mostly white British and included more females than males, and it was suggested by the authors that clonal diversity may have been underestimated. No day 14 peak-response samples were available, so repertoires were characterized only after the peak T cell response. Spike-specific TCR breadth and depth rose significantly after two AZD1222 doses compared with day 0 and with MenACWY recipients.

Interpreted using the paper, the time point label stands for: baseline before first vaccination. Vaccinee samples came from UK trials COV001 and COV002, including a single-blind randomized controlled phase 2/3 trial of AZD1222 (ChAdOx1 nCoV-19) in healthy adults. For TCRbeta chain sequencing, PBMC samples were collected from trial participants at day 0 and at day 28 after the second dose. V is shortened by 2 bases, J by 4 bases, and the region joining them spans 9 bases. CDR1 MNHEY and CDR2 SMNVEV were looked up in the germline V gene (reference sequence). The cysteine opens and the phenylalanine closes a CDR3 of 14 amino acids. Of the read, only the CDR3 DNA is kept; its 42 bases are in frame from base 1. As concerns this clone: Its recognized antigen is unknown. Nothing much larger sits one base from this clone, and base qualities are not available.

The CDR3 regions of human TCRbeta chains were analyzed by immunosequencing. The authors processed their data as follows. TCRs in the repertoires were compared against a reference library of SARS-CoV-2-specific TCRs that had been generated with the MIRA antigen-specificity platform. Breadth was defined as the fraction of unique TCRs that were SARS-CoV-2-associated. Depth was defined as the fraction of total T cells that were SARS-CoV-2-associated. Using the MIRA data, each spike-specific TCR was assigned both to the spike region to which the TCR was reactive and to a CD4 or CD8 class. Log10-transformed breadth and depth values were compared by one-way ANOVA with Sidak's multiple comparisons tests. The clones in this table, taken by TCRdb from immuneACCESS, are in-frame only. Not every clone is retained; where verified, under half of the shortfall comes from an unresolved V gene, and the cause of the rest is unknown. V, J and clone size derive from that table, while D and trimming were established from the DNA sequence. The sample table lists around 120,000 clones, 87% of them with a count of one. The leading ten clones occupy approximately 10% of the sample.

The chain couples TRBV27 to TRBJ2-1, with no D gene named confidently. This clonotype originated in an adult in good health. The sequenced sample was peripheral blood, obtained on day 0 of AZD1222 vaccination. The CDR3 amino acid sequence is: CASSLLPDYNEQFF. The DNA sequence reads TGTGCCAGCAGTTTACTCCCAGATTACAATGAGCAGTTCTTC.